Listed here are 4 T cell receptor beta chains from one sample, sequenced in a study of cytomegalovirus exposure and HLA in healthy donors. PCR employed 60 Vbeta and 13 Jbeta primers. Sequencing used immunoSEQ multiplex PCR; TCRdb keeps in-frame clones, though not all of them. There are under 150,000 clones in the sample; about 85% occur only once, and 2% to 2.5% lies in the top ten. The sample consisted of PBMCs. The receptors were sampled from a boy aged 2-9 years in good health and CMV-seronegative.

The chain has TRBV25-1 and TRBJ2-5; D is ambiguous. Deletions cut 6 bases from V and 4 bases from J, with 18 bases between. The CDR3 consists of 15 residues. Germline V gives CDR1 MGHDK, CDR2 SYGVNS. CDR3 in amino acids: CASSTPISGAETQYF. Here the CDR3 DNA reads TGTGCCAGCAGCACCCCCATTTCGGGTGCAGAGACCCAGTACTTC.

This clone appeared once. The CDR3 sequence is CASSRDRLNTGELFF. The CDR3 DNA is TGTGCCAGCAGCCGGGACAGACTAAACACCGGGGAGCTGTTTTTT. The chain joins TRBV7-9 to TRBJ2-2, with TRBD1 identical over 7 bases. The CDR3 runs 15 residues. The germline V gene has CDR1 SEHNR and CDR2 FQNEAQ (reference sequence). After removal of 5 bases from V and 2 bases from J, the junction contained 5 bases not matched to a gene.

The rearrangement links TRBV5-1 to TRBJ2-3; TRBD1 agrees at 11 bases. Per the germline V gene, CDR1 is SGHRS and CDR2 is YFSETQ. V shed 1 base and J 7 bases; nucleotides not matched to a gene: 8. CDR3 length equals 16 residues. CDR3 nucleotide sequence: TGCGCCAGCAGCTTGACCGGACAGGGGGCGCAAAATACGCAGTATTTT. Encoded protein: CASSLTGQGAQNTQYF.

The CDR3 protein is CASSARQGVYGEQFF. DNA of the CDR3: TGTGCCAGCAGCGCCAGACAGGGCGTATACGGTGAGCAGTTCTTC. The chain couples TRBV5-5 to TRBJ2-1; 7 bases are a match to TRBD1. CDR3 length equals 15 residues. Germline CDR1 reads SGHKS; CDR2 reads YYEKEE (reference sequence). J lost 9 bases, V lost 4 bases, and 13 bases had no gene match. The whole variable domain, filled in from reference TRBV5-5 and TRBJ2-1, reads DAGVTQSPTHLIKTRGQQVTLRCSPISGHKSVSWYQQVLGQGPQFIFQYYEKEERGRGNFPDRFSARQFPNYSSELNVNALLLGDSALYLCASSARQGVYGEQFFGPGTRLTVL.